This is a list of T cell receptor beta chains from one sample in a study of T cells in Graves' hyperthyroidism and ophthalmopathy. Each CDR3 protein gets one entry after TCRdb re-called the multiplex PCR reads with MiXCR. The sample lists 500,000 to 600,000 distinct CDR3 sequences, 46% occurring once. The source material was peripheral blood or thyroid tissue (not recorded which). All receptors derive from an adult woman with Graves' disease, either hyperthyroidism or ophthalmopathy (not recorded which). CDR3s include the opening cysteine and the closing phenylalanine or tryptophan. D genes are given only for firm matches.

>TRBJ1-1|TRBD1|TRBV20-1
CSARDLRQGADSEAFF
>TRBJ1-5|.|TRBV10-2
CASSPMRINQPQHF
>TRBJ1-6|.|TRBV7-6
CASSLVLPEAPLHF
>TRBJ1-4|.|TRBV7-8
CASSLRGGNEKLFF
>TRBJ2-5|.|TRBV29-1
CSVTRTGLQETQYF
>TRBJ2-6|TRBD2|TRBV7-8
CASSREASGANVLTF
>TRBJ1-3|TRBD1|TRBV10-3
CAIRKTGLGNTIYF
>TRBJ2-7|.|TRBV7-9
CAIGKGQEQYF
>TRBJ2-1|TRBD1|TRBV2
CASSPRTGPGEQFF
>TRBJ1-1|.|TRBV20-1
CSAPDRSGNTEAFF
>TRBJ2-5|.|TRBV7-3
CASSLNLGLAIFQETQYF
>TRBJ1-3|.|TRBV7-8
CASSRPRLRDSRNTIYF
>TRBJ1-1|TRBD1|TRBV14
CASSHGTGYTEAFF
>TRBJ2-7|.|TRBV7-2
CASSLIPKRDSHYEQYF
>TRBJ2-5|.|TRBV10-2
CASSEPRLEQETQYF
>TRBJ2-7|.|TRBV5-1
CASSQGTGEKYEQYF
>TRBJ2-5|.|TRBV6-2/TRBV6-3
CASTSLRRGNGETQYF
>TRBJ2-2|TRBD2|TRBV4-1
CASSQAGLAGVGTGELFF
>TRBJ2-5|.|TRBV2
CASSVRGMETQYF
>TRBJ1-6|.|TRBV28
CATRDNINSPLHF
>TRBJ1-2|TRBD1|TRBV9
CASSVGDRGRGYTF
>TRBJ1-6|.|TRBV7-2
CASSLTAGRYSPLHF
>TRBJ2-7|TRBD2|TRBV7-2
CASSQSIPGLVPYEQYF
>TRBJ2-7|TRBD2|TRBV5-1
CASSRLAGVGSYEQYF
>TRBJ2-7|TRBD1|TRBV11-2
CASSTGVEQYF
>TRBJ2-2|.|TRBV7-2
CASSLLRGFITGELFF
>TRBJ1-4|TRBD1|TRBV5-1
CASSPGQVLISLEKLFF
>TRBJ1-4|.|TRBV7-9
CASSPARANEKLFF
>TRBJ2-7|TRBD1|TRBV5-4
CASSSGTGGLKDGYEQYF
>TRBJ2-7|TRBD2|TRBV20-1
CSATTSGKRREQYF
>TRBJ1-1|.|TRBV19
CASRGWEGQNTEAFF
>TRBJ1-6|.|TRBV7-8
CASSLDSHYNSPLHF
>TRBJ1-2|.|TRBV12-3/TRBV12-4
CASSGPGINYGYTF
>TRBJ1-2|.|TRBV7-2
CASTLGGFYGYTF
>TRBJ1-2|.|TRBV6-1
CASSEIGTGRTYTF
>TRBJ2-5|.|TRBV11-2
CASSFDSSQETQYF
>TRBJ1-2|.|TRBV29-1
CSVEELGVLLGYTF
>TRBJ1-6|.|TRBV20-1
CAGRSYNSPLHF
>TRBJ2-5|TRBD1|TRBV10-3
CAISADRDETQYF
>TRBJ2-7|.|TRBV18
CASSPSRREQYF
>TRBJ2-7|.|TRBV5-5
CASSLGQTYYEQYF
>.|.|TRBV7-3
CASSLTAGWDEQFF
>TRBJ1-2|.|TRBV6-5
CASSYSGRGPRNYGYTF
>TRBJ2-2|TRBD2|TRBV2
CASSELAGRTGITGELFF
>TRBJ2-2|TRBD1|TRBV7-9
CASSPGRGLDGELFF
>TRBJ2-3|.|TRBV25-1
CASTMGLAQYF
>TRBJ2-5|.|TRBV20-1
CSASLDPGLPETQYF
>TRBJ1-2|TRBD1|TRBV6-6
CASSYNPGGGYGYTF
>TRBJ1-1|.|TRBV27
CASSLTHWGAFF
>TRBJ1-6|.|TRBV7-7
CASSLSFGIRNSPLHF
>TRBJ2-5|.|TRBV7-9
CASSFGTGTQETQYF
>TRBJ1-2|.|TRBV2
CASGFDYGYTF
>TRBJ1-6|TRBD1|TRBV5-1
CASSHTGGNSPLHF
>TRBJ2-5|.|TRBV7-6
CASTSLPGTQETQYF
>TRBJ2-1|TRBD2|TRBV2
CASSRTSRSYNEQFF
>TRBJ2-5|TRBD1|TRBV29-1
CSVAGQVMETQYF
>TRBJ2-7|TRBD2|TRBV7-2
CASSLRTSHSSYEQYF
>TRBJ2-2|.|TRBV3-1
CASIGSWGTGELFF
>TRBJ2-5|.|TRBV10-3
CAIGGASYGETQYF